This T cell receptor beta chain was documented in a study of shared clonotypes between healthy human individuals (TCRdb year 2020). About the investigation overall: Three men and a couple of women, aged 18 to 49 years, made up the cohort. Per donor, three plates each were used for CD4 naive and CD4 memory, two for CD8 naive, and one for CD8 memory. Libraries were prepared and TCR repertoires were sequenced by different laboratories using diverse techniques, in order to increase sequencing depth and limit assay-specific biases. Each donor's leukapheresis produced roughly between roughly 0.85 and 9.5 billion PBMCs. To estimate repertoire size and how much clonotypes are shared between individuals, the study performed deep sequencing of blood TCR repertoires from a few healthy adults.

TCR CDR3 regions were amplified from genomic DNA by multiplex PCR using the deep immunoSEQ assay. Extracted genomic DNA from each cell subset was distributed evenly across all wells of several immunoSEQ 96-well plates, and each plate was treated as a replicate. For sorted subsets, around 0.2 ug genomic DNA, equal to some 28,000 T cell genomes, was loaded into each replicate PCR. Purified libraries were quantified with a Qubit 3.0 fluorometer, sized on a Bioanalyzer 2100, and re-quantified with the KAPA Library Quantification kit. Every immunoSEQ 96-well plate was sequenced on a dedicated single-read 150-cycle Illumina NextSeq 550 flow cell. Regarding the original processing steps: Because the immunoSEQ output held only junctional sequences and lacked quality scores, the filtering could not match the filtering applied to full-length reads. To assign V/J genes and CDR3, sequences were annotated against IMGT germline references using PyIR, a Python wrapper for IgBLAST v1.9. Reads were removed for weak V/J assignments (E-value above 1e-6), missing CDR3, stop codons, out-of-frame junctions, or ambiguous translated residues. V3J clonotypes were defined as sequences sharing the same inferred V gene, J gene, and CDR3 amino acid sequence. To compute the percentage overlap between repertoires, the number of shared unique clonotypes was divided by the size of the smaller repertoire. RTK rarefaction, the Chao1 estimator, and Recon v2.1 estimates of unobserved clonotypes were used to assess repertoire richness. Generation probabilities were computed with OLGA for all TCRbeta clonotypes obtained by the gDNA method from several donors. The clones in this table, taken by TCRdb from immuneACCESS, are in-frame only. Not every clone is retained; where verified, under half of the shortfall comes from an unresolved V gene, and the cause of the rest is unknown. That table furnishes V, J and clone size, whereas the DNA furnished D and trimming. This sample has almost 700,000 clones in its table, and just over 90% of those were observed once. The ten largest clones take up approximately 25% of the sample.

Findings and caveats that apply to the study as a whole: The genetic and exposure-history diversity represented was limited by the small number of donors. Sampling was limited to blood, and TCR repertoires in tissue likely differ from TCR repertoires in blood. Estimated clonotype richness was generally larger for naive than for memory subsets. Even with the large sequencing depth, rarefaction of the sorted-subset datasets indicated that sequencing was incomplete. Sharing across a handful of donors was observed for around 4.8% of naive CD4, under 4% of naive CD8, 2% to 2.5% of memory CD4, and around 0.4% of memory CD8 clonotypes. Pairwise subsampling led to the expectation that sequencing depth would affect the degree of clonotype sharing among donors. Compared with non-shared clonotypes, clonotypes shared by all four sorted-subset donors had higher generation probabilities.

As regards this clone: Its antigen is currently not known. The input lacks base qualities; no much larger clone sits a single base away.

V was cut back by 0 bases and J by 3 bases, leaving a gap of 9 bases between them. Looking up the germline V gene yields CDR1 SGHRS and CDR2 YFSETQ. The CDR3 runs 15 residues from the cysteine to the phenylalanine. The kept DNA is CDR3 alone, 45 bases in frame from the first base. CD8 naive samples were CD45RO-negative cells positively selected for CCR7, giving a CD45RA+CCR7+ population that excluded TemRA cells. The donors were healthy, HIV-negative adults who had no recently reported acute infections or vaccinations. Every donor was a Caucasian adult residing in Nashville, Tennessee, USA. Blood was collected by leukapheresis, and PBMCs were isolated by Ficoll-Histopaque density gradient centrifugation and then cryopreserved in liquid nitrogen vapor phase. Purity and quantity of every magnetically sorted T cell population were checked by analytical flow cytometry. Genomic DNA was isolated from every sorted fraction and measured by UV absorbance on a Nanodrop 2000c.

Material: naive CD8+ T cells sorted from blood. The sample's cell subset or site label, decoded: CD45RA+CCR7+. The chain is assembled from TRBV5-1 and TRBJ2-2, and the D gene may be TRBD2, 5 bases matching. The receptor's source is a man aged 25-40 years in good health. The DNA sequence is as follows: TGCGCCAGCAGCTTGGGTGAGGGCGACACCGGGGAGCTGTTTTTT. This encodes CASSLGEGDTGELFF. The entire variable domain, with the stretches around the CDR3 drawn from the reference TRBV5-1 and TRBJ2-2 proteins, is KAGVTQTPRYLIKTRGQQVTLSCSPISGHRSVSWYQQTPGQGLQFLFEYFSETQRNKGNFPGRFSGRQFSNSRSEMNVSTLELGDSALYLCASSLGEGDTGELFFGEGSRLTVL.